The present entry profiles one T cell receptor (beta chain) with its context. This sample is part of a study of healthy donors' naive CD4 and CD8 T cells. Each TCR library used around 500 ng of total RNA and a linear amplification protocol. TCRdb fed the reads into MiXCR, producing one record per CDR3 protein. The data show some 190,000 distinct CDR3 sequences, about four fifths seen once. Germline V lookup: CDR1 LNHDA, CDR2 SQIVND (reference sequence). The CDR3 totals 14 residues. The V and J ends lost 7 bases and 6 bases respectively, with 18 bases between them. This chain connects TRBV19 to TRBJ1-1; D gene unclear. Specimen: naive CD4+ and CD8+ T cells sorted from blood, pooled from several donors. This TCR was sampled from a pool of human donors in good health; the sample pools cells from several healthy donors. CDR3 DNA: TGTGCCAGTACCCCGACACGGCCCAGCGCTGAAGCTTTCTTT. This translates into CASTPTRPSAEAFF.